This T cell receptor beta chain was identified during a study of STAT3 mutations in large granular lymphocyte leukemia. The repertoire was sequenced with immunoSEQ multiplex PCR; TCRdb's copy has only in-frame clones and lacks some. The table has about 42,000 clones, about 81% seen once; the top ten hold 0.43%. Notes on the study in general: Variable sampling intervals and differing treatment regimens complicated linking therapy response to TCR clonal burden changes. Every T-cell large granular lymphocyte leukemia patient had at least one immunodominant TCR beta clonotype. A small but highly pathogenic clone may have been missed. Suggested: STAT3 mutation was not the ancestral event for these clonal expansions. Samples missed the first appearance of the clone.

Germline assignment: CDR1 SQVTM and CDR2 ANQGSEA. The CDR3 extends over 12 amino acids. Between the trimmed V and J ends, which lost 7 bases and 3 bases, there was a span of 13 bases. As concerns this clone: Its antigen is unidentified.

Sequencing used PBMCs. The receptor's source is a human donor with T large granular lymphocyte leukemia. Some clones in this sample may be carry-over from other donors' samples. The chain has TRBV29-1 and TRBJ2-7, with D tentatively TRBD1 (6 bases). Written as DNA, the CDR3 is TGCAGCGCGAGGACAGCCTACTACGAGCAGTACGTC. This codes for CSARTAYYEQYV.